The 24 T cell receptor beta chains in this list originate from one sample, sequenced in a study of graft-versus-host responses after intestinal transplantation. Sequencing used immunoSEQ multiplex PCR; TCRdb keeps in-frame clones, though not all of them. The sample shows about 85,000 clones, 85% to 95% of them seen only once. These receptors have no identified antigens. The sample was unstimulated CD8+ T cells sorted from spleen or lymph node cells, taken before transplant. These receptors were taken from a human donor who was the organ donor for an intestinal transplant.

The CDR3 protein is CASSGNYGDIENTEAFF. The CDR3 region has the DNA TGTGCCAGCAGTGGGAACTATGGGGACATAGAGAACACTGAAGCTTTCTTT. The chain is built from TRBV6-1 and TRBJ1-1; TRBD1 is a possible D gene (6 bases). V lost 4 bases and J 1 base, leaving 19 bases between the germline ends. From germline, CDR1 is MNHNS and CDR2 SASEGT. The CDR3 is 17 amino acids.

The gene calls are TRBV5-1 and TRBJ1-1; D is possibly TRBD1 (5 bases). CDR3 length equals 15 residues. Trimming left V 1 base short and J 3 bases short, with 13 bases between. Germline CDR1 reads SGHRS; CDR2 reads YFSETQ. Here the CDR3 DNA reads TGCGCCAGCAGCTTGCCGGGGGTCGGGGACACTGAAGCTTTCTTT. It translates to CASSLPGVGDTEAFF.

This clone was seen a few times. The chain combines TRBV19 with TRBJ1-4; tentatively, D is TRBD1 (5 bases). Germline CDR1 LNHDA, CDR2 SQIVND (reference sequence). The CDR3 extends over 14 amino acids. Trimming pared 3 bases from V and 11 bases from J, leaving 16 bases between. In nucleotides, the CDR3 is TGTGCCAGTAGTATGGTCCTAGGGGCTGAGAAACTGTTTTTT. Translated, it gives CASSMVLGAEKLFF.

The V gene is TRBV6-1, the J gene TRBJ1-1; D possibly corresponds to TRBD1 (6 bases). The CDR3 has 14 residues. Per germline, CDR1 MNHNS and CDR2 SASEGT. Trimming shortened V by 5 bases and J by 3 bases, and 13 bases separated the two germline ends. CDR3 protein: CASSWEGGYTEAFF. DNA of the CDR3: TGTGCCAGCAGTTGGGAGGGGGGCTACACTGAAGCTTTCTTT.

V gene TRBV7-8 combines with J gene TRBJ1-2; tentative D call: TRBD1 (5 bases). The CDR3 extends over 14 amino acids. V was shortened by 5 bases and J by 0 bases, with 10 bases between the two germline ends. CDR1 and CDR2 (germline): SGHVS, FQNEAQ. The CDR3 protein is CASSVRGANYGYTF. CDR3 in DNA: TGTGCCAGCAGCGTAAGGGGAGCTAACTATGGCTACACCTTC.

V gene TRBV7-9 combines with J gene TRBJ2-5, with D possibly being TRBD1 (6 bases). The CDR3 sequence is 14 residues long. Germline CDR1 and CDR2: SEHNR and FQNEAQ (reference sequence). V shed 9 bases and J shed 1 base, with 15 bases lying between them. The CDR3 sequence: CASDRLTLQETQYF. The DNA of the CDR3 is TGTGCCAGTGACAGGCTAACCCTCCAAGAGACCCAGTACTTC.

The rearrangement joins TRBV6-6 to TRBJ2-1, with 9 nucleotides matching TRBD2. After removal of 6 bases from V and 6 bases from J, the junction contained 12 bases not matched to a gene. Germline assignment: CDR1 MNHNY and CDR2 SVGAGI (reference sequence). The CDR3 sequence is 16 residues long. CDR3 nucleotide sequence: TGTGCCAGCAGCCCTGGACTAGCGCGTTCCCCCAATGAGCAGTTCTTC. Its translation: CASSPGLARSPNEQFF.

The V gene is TRBV7-3, the J gene TRBJ1-1; a possible D gene is TRBD1 (6 bases). Looked up from germline, CDR1 is SGHTA and CDR2 is FQGTGA. Trimming shortened V by 2 bases and J by 0 bases, and 7 bases separated the two germline ends. The CDR3 length is 14 residues. CDR3 amino acids: CASSLQGMNTEAFF. CDR3 nucleotides: TGTGCCAGCAGCTTACAGGGGATGAACACTGAAGCTTTCTTT.

The rearrangement links TRBV7-6 to TRBJ1-4; 9 positions agree with TRBD1. The CDR3 has 17 residues. The junction had 11 bases not matched to a gene; V was cut back by 1 base and J by 8 bases. Germline lookup yields CDR1 SGHVS and CDR2 FNYEAQ. The CDR3 DNA is TGTGCCAGCAGCTTAGGTCCCGGGACAGGGTTAGGGGAAAAACTGTTTTTT. Amino acids: CASSLGPGTGLGEKLFF.

V and J are TRBV7-9 and TRBJ1-2, with 8 bases fitting TRBD1. CDR1 SEHNR and CDR2 FQNEAQ come from the germline V gene (reference sequence). Trimming cost V 6 bases and J 6 bases; bases outside gene matches: 6. The CDR3 is 13 residues long. This CDR3 reads CASRGTGPDGYTF. DNA of the CDR3: TGTGCCAGCAGAGGGACAGGCCCTGATGGCTACACCTTC.

This sequence joins TRBV6-5 and TRBJ1-1; D gene uncertain. V was cut by 0 bases and J by 1 base, with 9 bases left in between. The germline CDR1 and CDR2 sequences are MNHEY and SVGAGI. The CDR3 has 15 residues. The CDR3 bases are TGTGCCAGCAGTTACTCGGGCCGTAAGAACACTGAAGCTTTCTTT. Translating it yields CASSYSGRKNTEAFF.

V gene TRBV5-1 combines with J gene TRBJ2-7; D is possibly TRBD1 or TRBD2 (5 bases each). This CDR3 has 11 residues. CDR1 SGHRS and CDR2 YFSETQ come from the germline V gene. V was cut by 4 bases and J by 4 bases, with 6 bases left in between. CDR3 residues: CASSGGYEQYF. Here the CDR3 DNA reads TGCGCCAGCAGCGGGGGTTACGAGCAGTACTTC.

V and J are TRBV6-5 and TRBJ2-3; D may be TRBD2 (6 bases). Trimming pared 6 bases from V and 7 bases from J, leaving 20 bases between. The length of the CDR3 is 15 residues. Germline-derived CDR1 and CDR2 are MNHEY and SVGAGI. CDR3 in amino acids: CASRRRGTPLYTQYF. The CDR3 nucleotides read TGTGCCAGCAGACGCCGGGGGACCCCACTCTATACGCAGTATTTT.

The rearrangement joins TRBV18 to TRBJ1-2; tentative D call: TRBD1 (5 bases). Trimming cost V 3 bases and J 4 bases, with 12 bases left between them. Germline V gene sequence: CDR1 KGHSH, CDR2 LQKENI. The CDR3 is made up of 14 amino acids. The CDR3 region has the DNA TGTGCCAGCTCACCTCCGACAGCAGTCTATGGCTACACCTTC. Amino acid sequence: CASSPPTAVYGYTF. Filled out from reference TRBV18 and TRBJ1-2, the complete variable domain reads NAGVMQNPRHLVRRRGQEARLRCSPMKGHSHVYWYRQLPEEGLKFMVYLQKENIIDESGMPKERFSAEFPKEGPSILRIQQVVRGDSAAYFCASSPPTAVYGYTFGSGTRLTVV.

This clone occurred once. The gene calls are TRBV27 and TRBJ2-2; TRBD1 matches at 9 bases. This CDR3 is built from 13 residues. Germline lookup yields CDR1 MNHEY and CDR2 SMNVEV (reference sequence). The J segment lost 7 bases and the V segment lost 5 bases, leaving 2 bases of the junction unmatched. CDR3 bases: TGTGCCAGCAGTACAGGGGGCGGCGGGGAGCTGTTTTTT. Protein product: CASSTGGGGELFF.

V and J are TRBV2 and TRBJ1-2; TRBD1 matches 7 bases. J gave up 6 bases and V 6 bases, and 13 bases lay outside the gene matches. The CDR3 runs 15 residues. The germline V gene has CDR1 SNHLY and CDR2 FYNNEI. The CDR3 nucleotides read TGTGCCAGCAGGACAGGGACGTCACAAAGTGATGGCTACACCTTC. Amino acids: CASRTGTSQSDGYTF.

The J gene is TRBJ1-3, the V gene TRBV27; 7 nucleotides align to TRBD1. Germline-derived CDR1 and CDR2 are MNHEY and SMNVEV (reference sequence). The J segment lost 8 bases and the V segment lost 5 bases, leaving 9 bases of the junction unmatched. This CDR3 is 14 amino acids long. Here the CDR3 reads CASSPQGYMDTIYF. The CDR3 DNA reads as TGTGCCAGCAGTCCACAGGGGTATATGGACACCATATATTTT.

V gene TRBV5-1 combines with J gene TRBJ2-3, with 7 bases identical to TRBD2. The CDR3 is 16 residues long. Germline V gives CDR1 SGHRS, CDR2 YFSETQ. Trimming took 1 base from V and 0 from J; bases not matched to a gene: 5. The CDR3 loop is CASSLLEGGSTDTQYF. The CDR3 DNA is TGCGCCAGCAGCTTGCTCGAGGGAGGGAGCACAGATACGCAGTATTTT. Drawing the rest from reference TRBV5-1 and TRBJ2-3, the complete variable domain is KAGVTQTPRYLIKTRGQQVTLSCSPISGHRSVSWYQQTPGQGLQFLFEYFSETQRNKGNFPGRFSGRQFSNSRSEMNVSTLELGDSALYLCASSLLEGGSTDTQYFGPGTRLTVL.

The chain is built from TRBV5-1 and TRBJ2-7; 9 nucleotides agree with TRBD2. The germline V gene has CDR1 SGHRS and CDR2 YFSETQ. This CDR3 is built from 15 residues. Unmatched junction bases numbered 9, after V lost 1 base and J lost 7 bases. The CDR3 DNA reads TGCGCCAGCAGCTTGAGCGGCGGGAGGGTCGGGGAGCAGTACTTC. It is translated as CASSLSGGRVGEQYF.

Only one count was recorded for this clone. The chain combines TRBV7-8 with TRBJ1-2, with TRBD1 as a possible D gene (6 bases). The CDR3 is made up of 16 amino acids. The V and J ends lost 1 base and 5 bases respectively, with 17 bases between them. The V gene's germline CDR1 is SGHVS and CDR2 FQNEAQ. The chain's CDR3 is CASSLEAETGGYGYTF. The CDR3 coding sequence is TGTGCCAGCAGCTTAGAGGCGGAGACAGGCGGATATGGCTACACCTTC.

The chain combines TRBV21-1 with TRBJ2-7; the tabulated D call, TRBD2, remains unverified against the DNA. TRBV21-1 constitutes a pseudogene. This CDR3 region has 18 residues. The CDR3 spells CASSKGGCASGSSAQQYF. CDR3 DNA sequence: TGTGCCAGCAGCAAAGGAGGTTGCGCTAGCGGGAGTTCCGCGCAGCAGTACTTC.

The rearrangement joins TRBV2 to TRBJ2-2; D is unclear. Trimming cost V 8 bases and J 1 base, with 17 bases left between them. This CDR3 contains 16 residues. Germline CDR1 is SNHLY and CDR2 is FYNNEI. CDR3 sequence (DNA): TGTGCCAGCCCCCGAAGGCCAGGATTGAACACCGGGGAGCTGTTTTTT. Its protein is CASPRRPGLNTGELFF.

This rearrangement joins TRBV19 to TRBJ1-5; D call uncertain. Trimming left V 2 bases short and J 7 bases short, with 15 bases between. The CDR3 length is 15 residues. Germline V gene sequence: CDR1 LNHDA, CDR2 SQIVND (reference sequence). DNA of the CDR3: TGTGCCAGTAGTATAACCGGGTGGACGGAACAGCCCCAGCATTTT. Translated: CASSITGWTEQPQHF.

This clone has just one count. The chain links TRBV5-6 to TRBJ2-1; D unresolved. Trimming took 1 base from V and 6 from J, leaving 5 bases between them. The V gene's germline CDR1 is SGHDT and CDR2 YYEEEE. This CDR3 comprises 12 residues. In DNA, the CDR3 is TGTGCCAGCAGCTTGTTGGGCAATGAGCAGTTCTTC. As protein: CASSLLGNEQFF.